A single TCR beta chain is shown here with its context. Its antigen remains unidentified. This record belongs to a study of T cells in Graves' hyperthyroidism and ophthalmopathy. Overall study findings and caveats: The model predicted ophthalmopathy a median around six months before onset. Within blood appeared most thyroid clonotypes that had expanded above 0.001.

Regions amplified from RNA transcripts were the TCR beta CDR3 regions. HTBI primers were employed in a first-round RT-PCR of the TCR CDR3. TCRdb analysed the multiplex PCR reads with MiXCR anew, one entry per CDR3 protein. There are hundreds of thousands of distinct CDR3 sequences in the sample; less than 45% occur only once, and less than 9.5% lies in the top ten. The V gene lost 0 bases and the J gene lost 0 bases, with 8 bases spanning the gap. Germline values: CDR1 LNHDA, CDR2 SQIVND (reference sequence). This CDR3 contains 15 residues. This clonotype originated in an adult man with Graves' disease, either hyperthyroidism or ophthalmopathy (not recorded which). The genes are TRBV19 and TRBJ1-1, with D perhaps matching TRBD1 (5 bases). The sequencing sample was made of peripheral blood or thyroid tissue (not recorded which). CDR3 sequence: CASSIDGALNTEAFF. CDR3 nucleotides: TGTGCCAGTAGTATAGATGGGGCCCTGAACACTGAAGCTTTCTTT.